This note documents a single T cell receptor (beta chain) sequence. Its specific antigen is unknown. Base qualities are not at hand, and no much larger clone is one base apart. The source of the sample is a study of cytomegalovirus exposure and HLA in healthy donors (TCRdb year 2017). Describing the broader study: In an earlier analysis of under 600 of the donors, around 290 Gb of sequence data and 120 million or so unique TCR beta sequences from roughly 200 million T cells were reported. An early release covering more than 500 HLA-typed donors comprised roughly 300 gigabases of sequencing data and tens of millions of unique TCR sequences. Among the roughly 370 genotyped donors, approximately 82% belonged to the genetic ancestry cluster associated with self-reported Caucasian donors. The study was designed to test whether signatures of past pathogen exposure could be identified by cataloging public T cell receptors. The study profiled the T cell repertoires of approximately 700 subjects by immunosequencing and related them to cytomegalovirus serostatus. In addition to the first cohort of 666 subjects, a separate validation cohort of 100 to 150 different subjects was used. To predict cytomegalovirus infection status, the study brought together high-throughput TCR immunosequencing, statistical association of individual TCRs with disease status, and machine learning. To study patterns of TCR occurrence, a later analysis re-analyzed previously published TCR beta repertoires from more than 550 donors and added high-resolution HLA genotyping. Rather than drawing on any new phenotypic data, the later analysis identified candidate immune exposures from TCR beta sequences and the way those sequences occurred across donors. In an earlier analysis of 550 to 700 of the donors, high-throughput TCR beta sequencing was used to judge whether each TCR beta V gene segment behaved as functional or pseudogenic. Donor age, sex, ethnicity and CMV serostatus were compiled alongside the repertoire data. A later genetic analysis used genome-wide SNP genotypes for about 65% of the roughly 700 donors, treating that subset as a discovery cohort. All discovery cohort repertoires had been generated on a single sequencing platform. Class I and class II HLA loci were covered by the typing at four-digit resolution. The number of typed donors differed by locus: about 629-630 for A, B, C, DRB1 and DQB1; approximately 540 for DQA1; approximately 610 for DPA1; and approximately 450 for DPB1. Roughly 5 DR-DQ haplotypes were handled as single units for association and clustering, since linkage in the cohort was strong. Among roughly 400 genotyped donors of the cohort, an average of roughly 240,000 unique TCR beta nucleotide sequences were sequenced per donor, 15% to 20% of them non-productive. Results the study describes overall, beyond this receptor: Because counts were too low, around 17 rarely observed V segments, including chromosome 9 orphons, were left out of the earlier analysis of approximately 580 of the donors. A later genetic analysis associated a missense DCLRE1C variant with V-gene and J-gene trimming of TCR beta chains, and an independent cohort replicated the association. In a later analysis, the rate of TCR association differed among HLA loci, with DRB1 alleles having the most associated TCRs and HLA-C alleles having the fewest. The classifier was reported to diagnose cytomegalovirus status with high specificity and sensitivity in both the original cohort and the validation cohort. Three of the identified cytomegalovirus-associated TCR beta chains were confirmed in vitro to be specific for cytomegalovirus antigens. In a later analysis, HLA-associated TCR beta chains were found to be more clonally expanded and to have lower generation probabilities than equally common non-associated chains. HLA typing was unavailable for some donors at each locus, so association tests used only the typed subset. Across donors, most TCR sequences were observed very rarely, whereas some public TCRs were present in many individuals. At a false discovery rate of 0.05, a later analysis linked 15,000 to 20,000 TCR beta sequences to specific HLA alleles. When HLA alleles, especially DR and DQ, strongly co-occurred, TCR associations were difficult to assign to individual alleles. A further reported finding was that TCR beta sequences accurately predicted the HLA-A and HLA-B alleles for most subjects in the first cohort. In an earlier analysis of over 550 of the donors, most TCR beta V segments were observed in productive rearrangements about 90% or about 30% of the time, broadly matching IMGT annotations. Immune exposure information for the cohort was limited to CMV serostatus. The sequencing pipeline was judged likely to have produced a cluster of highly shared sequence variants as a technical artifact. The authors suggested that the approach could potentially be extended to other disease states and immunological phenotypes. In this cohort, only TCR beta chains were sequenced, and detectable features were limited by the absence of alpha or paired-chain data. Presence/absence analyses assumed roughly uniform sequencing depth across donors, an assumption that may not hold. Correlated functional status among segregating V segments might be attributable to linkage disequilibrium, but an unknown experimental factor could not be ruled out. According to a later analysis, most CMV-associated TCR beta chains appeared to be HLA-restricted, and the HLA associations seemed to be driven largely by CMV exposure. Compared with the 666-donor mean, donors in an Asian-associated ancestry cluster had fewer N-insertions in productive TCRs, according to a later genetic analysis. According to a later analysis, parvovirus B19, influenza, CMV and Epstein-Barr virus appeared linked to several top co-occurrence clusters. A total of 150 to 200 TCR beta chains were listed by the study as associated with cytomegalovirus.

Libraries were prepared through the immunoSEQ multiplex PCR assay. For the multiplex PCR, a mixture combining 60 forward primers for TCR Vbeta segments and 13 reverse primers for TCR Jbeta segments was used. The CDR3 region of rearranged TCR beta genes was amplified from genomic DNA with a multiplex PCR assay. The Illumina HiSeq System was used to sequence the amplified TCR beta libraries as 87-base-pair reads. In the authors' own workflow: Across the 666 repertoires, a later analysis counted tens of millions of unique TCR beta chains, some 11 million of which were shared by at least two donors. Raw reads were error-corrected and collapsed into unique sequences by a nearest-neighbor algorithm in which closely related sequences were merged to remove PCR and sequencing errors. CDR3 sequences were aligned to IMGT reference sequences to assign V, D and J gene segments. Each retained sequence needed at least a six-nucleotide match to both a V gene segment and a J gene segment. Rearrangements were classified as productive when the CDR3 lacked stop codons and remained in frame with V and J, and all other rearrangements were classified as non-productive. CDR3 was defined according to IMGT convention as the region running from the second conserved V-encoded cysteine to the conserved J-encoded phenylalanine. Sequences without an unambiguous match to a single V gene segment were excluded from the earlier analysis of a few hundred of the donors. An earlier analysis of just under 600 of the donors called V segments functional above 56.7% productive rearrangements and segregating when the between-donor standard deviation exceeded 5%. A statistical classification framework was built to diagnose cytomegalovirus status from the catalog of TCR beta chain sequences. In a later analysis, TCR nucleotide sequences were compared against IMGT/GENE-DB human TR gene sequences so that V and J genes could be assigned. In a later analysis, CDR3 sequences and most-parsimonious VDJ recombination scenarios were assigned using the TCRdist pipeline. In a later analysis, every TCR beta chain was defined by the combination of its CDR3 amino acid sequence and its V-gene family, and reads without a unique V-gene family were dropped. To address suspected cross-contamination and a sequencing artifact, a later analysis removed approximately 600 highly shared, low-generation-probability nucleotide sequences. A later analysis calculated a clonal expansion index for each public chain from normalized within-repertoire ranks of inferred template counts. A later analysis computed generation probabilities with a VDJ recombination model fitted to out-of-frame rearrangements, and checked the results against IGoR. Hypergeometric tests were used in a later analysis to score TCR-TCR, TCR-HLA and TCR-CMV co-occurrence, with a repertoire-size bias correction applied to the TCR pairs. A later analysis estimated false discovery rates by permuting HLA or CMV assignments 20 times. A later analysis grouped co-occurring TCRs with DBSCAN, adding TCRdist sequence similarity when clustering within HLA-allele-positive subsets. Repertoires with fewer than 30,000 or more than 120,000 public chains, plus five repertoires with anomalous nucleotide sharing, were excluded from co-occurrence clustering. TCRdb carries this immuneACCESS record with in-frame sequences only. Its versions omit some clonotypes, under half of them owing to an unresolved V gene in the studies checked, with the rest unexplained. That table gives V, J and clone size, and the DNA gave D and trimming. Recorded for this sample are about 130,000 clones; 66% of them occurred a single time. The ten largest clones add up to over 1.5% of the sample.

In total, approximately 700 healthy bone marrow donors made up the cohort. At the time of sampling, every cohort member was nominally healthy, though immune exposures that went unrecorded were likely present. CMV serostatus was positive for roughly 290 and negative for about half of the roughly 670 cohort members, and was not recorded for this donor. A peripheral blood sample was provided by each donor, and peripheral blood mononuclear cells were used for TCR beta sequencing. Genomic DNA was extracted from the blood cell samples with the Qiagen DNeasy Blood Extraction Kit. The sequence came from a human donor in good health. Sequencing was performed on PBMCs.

CDR3 sequence: CASSPRGRSRANQPQHF. The nucleotide sequence reads as follows: TGTGCCAGCAGCCCCCGGGGTCGTTCTAGGGCCAATCAGCCCCAGCATTTT. The chain is assembled from TRBV11-2 and TRBJ1-5, with the D gene not clear enough to name. The V end loses 5 bases and the J end loses 3 bases, and a stretch of 20 bases separates them. CDR1 and CDR2 (SGHAT, FQNNGV) derive from the germline V gene. Reading from cysteine to phenylalanine, the CDR3 counts 17 amino acids. Only the CDR3 region is kept as DNA, spanning 51 bases read in frame from base 1.